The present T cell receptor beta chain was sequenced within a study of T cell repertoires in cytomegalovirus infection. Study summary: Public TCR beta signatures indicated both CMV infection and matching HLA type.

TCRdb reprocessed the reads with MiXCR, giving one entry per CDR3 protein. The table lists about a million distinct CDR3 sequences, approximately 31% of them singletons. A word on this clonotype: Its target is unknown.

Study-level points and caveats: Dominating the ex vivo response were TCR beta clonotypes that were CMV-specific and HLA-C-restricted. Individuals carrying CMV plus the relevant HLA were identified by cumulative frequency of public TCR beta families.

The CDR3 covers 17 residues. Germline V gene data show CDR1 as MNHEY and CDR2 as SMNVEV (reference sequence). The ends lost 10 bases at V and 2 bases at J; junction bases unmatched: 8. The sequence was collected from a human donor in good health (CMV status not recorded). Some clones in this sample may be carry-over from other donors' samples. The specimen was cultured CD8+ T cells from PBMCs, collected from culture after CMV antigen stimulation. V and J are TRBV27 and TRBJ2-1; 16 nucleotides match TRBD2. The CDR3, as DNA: TGTGCCATCGCCGGGACTAGCGGGGGGGGGGCCTACAATGAGCAGTTCTTC. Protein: CAIAGTSGGGAYNEQFF.